Below are 4 T cell receptor beta chains sequenced from a single sample in a study of blood T cells in healthy people across ages. Primed by a sample-barcoded 5' primer and a J-beta primer mix, a second PCR proceeded for 7 to 11 cycles. TCRdb itself ran the 5' RACE reads through MiXCR, one entry per CDR3 protein. The sample records hundreds of thousands of distinct CDR3 sequences, roughly 32% being singletons. Material for sequencing was blood. Receptors originate from a woman of 80 years or more in good health.

This clonotype was detected many times. The V and J genes are TRBV10-3 and TRBJ1-2; D is unresolved. This CDR3 is built from 13 residues. Germline values: CDR1 ENHRY, CDR2 SYGVKD. Between the trimmed V and J ends, which lost 8 bases and 4 bases, there was a span of 14 bases. The chain's CDR3 is CAIGKDIGYGYTF. As DNA, the CDR3 is TGTGCCATCGGAAAGGATATTGGCTATGGCTACACCTTC.

The rearrangement uses TRBV20-1 and TRBJ2-1; no definite D call. Trimming took 0 bases from V and 9 from J, leaving 12 bases between them. Per the germline V gene, CDR1 is DFQATT and CDR2 is SNEGSKA (reference sequence). This CDR3 has 13 amino acids. The CDR3 reads CSARDGFRGEQFF. As DNA, the CDR3 is TGCAGTGCTAGAGACGGGTTTAGAGGTGAGCAGTTCTTC.

This clonotype was observed a handful of times. This may come from a read error, since a much larger clone is one base off. The chain employs TRBV6-5 and TRBJ2-1, with 7 bases identical to TRBD2. The germline CDR1 and CDR2 sequences are MNHEY and SVGAGI. This CDR3 is 16 amino acids long. The CDR3 is CACSYSGGNSYNEQFF. DNA for the CDR3: TGTGCCTGCAGTTACTCCGGGGGGAACTCCTACAATGAGCAGTTCTTC.

In DNA, the CDR3 is TGCAGTGCTAGTAAGCAGGGCAACTCCTACGAGCAGTACTTC. It translates to CSASKQGNSYEQYF. The rearrangement links TRBV20-1 to TRBJ2-7; tentative D call: TRBD1 (5 bases). This CDR3 spans 14 amino acids. In germline, CDR1 is DFQATT, CDR2 SNEGSKA (reference sequence). Trimming pared 3 bases from V and 0 bases from J, leaving 12 bases between.